This TCR beta chain was found in a study of graft-versus-host responses after intestinal transplantation. The study, taken as a whole, reports: Recipient marrow harbored GvH clones, some of which surfaced first in ileum or blood.

This CDR3 region has 14 residues. Germline values: CDR1 SGHVS, CDR2 FNYEAQ. Trimming removed 8 bases from V and 6 bases from J, with 16 bases in between. Data came from immunoSEQ multiplex PCR; TCRdb stores just in-frame clones and leaves some out. The sample consists of 20,000 to 25,000 clones, 40% to 45% of them appearing once. Plating combined 200,000 CFSE-labeled responder cells with 200,000 irradiated, violet-dye-labeled stimulator cells. CD3+CD4+ and CD3+CD8+ responders that were proliferating and CFSE-low were sorted post-reaction. V and J are TRBV7-6 and TRBJ2-2; maybe TRBD2 (5 bases). This receptor was identified in a human patient who received an intestinal transplant. This specimen consisted of alloreactive CD8+ T cells from a mixed lymphocyte reaction culture, obtained before intestinal transplant. Subset denoted: CFSE-low proliferating T cells sorted from roughly 6-day pre-transplant mixed lymphocyte reaction (GvH or HvG direction). CDR3 in DNA: TGTGCCAGCTTGACTGGCTCGGGGTCCGGGGAGCTGTTTTTT. Its translation is CASLTGSGSGELFF.